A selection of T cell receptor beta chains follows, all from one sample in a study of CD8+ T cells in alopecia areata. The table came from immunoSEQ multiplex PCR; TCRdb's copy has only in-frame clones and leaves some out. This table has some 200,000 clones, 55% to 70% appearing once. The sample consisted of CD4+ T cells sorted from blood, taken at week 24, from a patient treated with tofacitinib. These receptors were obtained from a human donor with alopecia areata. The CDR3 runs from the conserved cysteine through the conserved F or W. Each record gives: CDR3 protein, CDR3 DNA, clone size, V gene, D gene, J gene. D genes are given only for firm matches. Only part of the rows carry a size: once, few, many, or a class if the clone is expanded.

CDR3 protein: CASSQDTDTYEQYF
CDR3 DNA: TGCGCCAGCAGCCAAGATACTGATACCTACGAGCAGTACTTC
clone size: .
V gene: TRBV4-3
D gene: .
J gene: TRBJ2-7

CDR3 protein: CASSEETQYF
CDR3 DNA: TGTGCCAGCAGCGAAGAGACCCAGTACTTC
clone size: .
V gene: TRBV7-2
D gene: .
J gene: TRBJ2-5

CDR3 protein: CASSLDGGPDEQFF
CDR3 DNA: TGTGCCAGCAGCTTAGACGGGGGGCCGGATGAGCAGTTCTTC
clone size: .
V gene: TRBV7-9
D gene: .
J gene: TRBJ2-1

CDR3 protein: CASSQDPGGPGNIQYF
CDR3 DNA: TGCGCCAGCAGCCAAGACCCGGGAGGGCCGGGCAACATTCAGTACTTC
clone size: .
V gene: TRBV4-3
D gene: TRBD2
J gene: TRBJ2-4

CDR3 protein: CATDGQVGQPQHF
CDR3 DNA: TGTGCCACGGATGGACAGGTGGGCCAGCCCCAGCATTTT
clone size: few
V gene: TRBV30
D gene: TRBD1
J gene: TRBJ1-5

CDR3 protein: CAWSGQGNLQETQYF
CDR3 DNA: TGTGCCTGGAGTGGACAGGGGAATCTCCAAGAGACCCAGTACTTC
clone size: .
V gene: TRBV30
D gene: TRBD1
J gene: TRBJ2-5

CDR3 protein: CASGTGVNQPQHF
CDR3 DNA: TGTGCCTCCGGGACAGGGGTCAATCAGCCCCAGCATTTT
clone size: .
V gene: TRBV9
D gene: TRBD1
J gene: TRBJ1-5

CDR3 protein: CAWKAGTSGRYTGELFF
CDR3 DNA: TGTGCCTGGAAGGCTGGGACTAGCGGGAGGTACACCGGGGAGCTGTTTTTT
clone size: .
V gene: TRBV30
D gene: TRBD2
J gene: TRBJ2-2

CDR3 protein: CSARGQGAVETQYF
CDR3 DNA: TGCAGCGCTAGAGGACAGGGGGCGGTCGAGACCCAGTACTTC
clone size: .
V gene: TRBV29-1
D gene: TRBD1
J gene: TRBJ2-5

CDR3 protein: CASSPSGTGAGYTF
CDR3 DNA: TGTGCCAGCTCACCTTCCGGGACAGGGGCTGGCTACACCTTC
clone size: once
V gene: TRBV18
D gene: TRBD1
J gene: TRBJ1-2

CDR3 protein: CARGARGRIYGYTF
CDR3 DNA: TGTGCCAGGGGGGCGAGGGGGCGTATCTATGGCTACACCTTC
clone size: .
V gene: TRBV2
D gene: TRBD1
J gene: TRBJ1-2

CDR3 protein: CASSLASGVAKNIQYF
CDR3 DNA: TGTGCCAGCAGCTTAGCCAGCGGAGTAGCCAAAAACATTCAGTACTTC
clone size: few
V gene: TRBV7-2
D gene: .
J gene: TRBJ2-4

CDR3 protein: CASSEHSLNTEAFF
CDR3 DNA: TGTGCCAGCAGTGAACATTCATTGAACACTGAAGCTTTCTTT
clone size: .
V gene: TRBV6-1
D gene: .
J gene: TRBJ1-1

CDR3 protein: CASSRQGVYGYTF
CDR3 DNA: TGTGCCAGTAGTCGACAGGGCGTCTACGGCTACACCTTC
clone size: few
V gene: TRBV19
D gene: TRBD1
J gene: TRBJ1-2

CDR3 protein: CASSLVPFGQETQYF
CDR3 DNA: TGTGCCAGCAGCTTGGTACCGTTTGGGCAAGAGACCCAGTACTTC
clone size: medium-sized
V gene: TRBV7-9
D gene: .
J gene: TRBJ2-5

CDR3 protein: CASSLRGLGQPQHF
CDR3 DNA: TGTGCCAGCAGTTTAAGAGGTCTGGGCCAGCCCCAGCATTTT
clone size: .
V gene: TRBV27
D gene: .
J gene: TRBJ1-5

CDR3 protein: CSAKEAGGGYTF
CDR3 DNA: TGCAGCGCAAAAGAGGCGGGAGGAGGCTACACCTTC
clone size: few
V gene: TRBV29-1
D gene: .
J gene: TRBJ1-2

CDR3 protein: CASSNRGGSTDTQYF
CDR3 DNA: TGTGCCAGCAGTAACCGGGGGGGTAGCACAGATACGCAGTATTTT
clone size: few
V gene: TRBV6-5
D gene: TRBD2
J gene: TRBJ2-3

CDR3 protein: CASSLKDSRSSGANVLTF
CDR3 DNA: TGTGCCAGCAGCCTAAAGGACAGTCGGAGCTCTGGGGCCAACGTCCTGACTTTC
clone size: once
V gene: TRBV7-3
D gene: .
J gene: TRBJ2-6

CDR3 protein: CAWRPGVSSYNEQFF
CDR3 DNA: TGTGCCTGGAGACCGGGAGTGAGCTCCTACAATGAGCAGTTCTTC
clone size: .
V gene: TRBV30
D gene: .
J gene: TRBJ2-1

CDR3 protein: CATSGETSGGSTDTQYF
CDR3 DNA: TGTGCCACCAGCGGGGAGACTAGCGGGGGAAGCACAGATACGCAGTATTTT
clone size: .
V gene: TRBV15
D gene: TRBD2
J gene: TRBJ2-3

CDR3 protein: CSVGQQLNSFSSYEQYF
CDR3 DNA: TGCAGCGTTGGACAACAACTTAACAGCTTCAGCTCCTACGAGCAGTACTTC
clone size: .
V gene: TRBV29-1
D gene: .
J gene: TRBJ2-7

CDR3 protein: CASSSDRLAFEAFF
CDR3 DNA: TGTGCCAGCAGCTCGGACAGGCTAGCCTTTGAGGCTTTCTTT
clone size: once
V gene: TRBV7-2
D gene: TRBD1
J gene: TRBJ1-1

CDR3 protein: CASSYTGHSNQPQHF
CDR3 DNA: TGTGCCAGCAGTTACACGGGTCATAGCAATCAGCCCCAGCATTTT
clone size: .
V gene: TRBV6-5
D gene: .
J gene: TRBJ1-5

CDR3 protein: CASSFGLARSLETQYF
CDR3 DNA: TGCGCCAGCAGCTTCGGACTAGCGAGATCCCTGGAGACCCAGTACTTC
clone size: .
V gene: TRBV5-1
D gene: TRBD2
J gene: TRBJ2-5

CDR3 protein: CASSLSYGGDGYTF
CDR3 DNA: TGTGCCAGCAGCTTAAGTTATGGAGGAGATGGCTACACCTTC
clone size: few
V gene: TRBV7-2
D gene: .
J gene: TRBJ1-2

CDR3 protein: CASSQSLPGGTDTQYF
CDR3 DNA: TGCGCCAGCAGCCAATCTCTTCCGGGTGGCACAGATACGCAGTATTTT
clone size: .
V gene: TRBV4-3
D gene: .
J gene: TRBJ2-3

CDR3 protein: CASSRLAGGLGNEQFF
CDR3 DNA: TGTGCCAGCAGCCGACTAGCGGGGGGGCTCGGCAATGAGCAGTTCTTC
clone size: .
V gene: TRBV27
D gene: TRBD2
J gene: TRBJ2-1

CDR3 protein: CAISESPYEQYF
CDR3 DNA: TGTGCCATCAGTGAGTCCCCCTACGAGCAGTACTTC
clone size: .
V gene: TRBV10-3
D gene: .
J gene: TRBJ2-7

CDR3 protein: CASSPVRSRGYEQYF
CDR3 DNA: TGTGCCAGCAGTCCCGTCCGTTCGCGGGGCTACGAGCAGTACTTC
clone size: .
V gene: TRBV28
D gene: .
J gene: TRBJ2-7

CDR3 protein: CASSFRQNTGELFF
CDR3 DNA: TGTGCCAGCAGCTTCAGACAGAACACCGGGGAGCTGTTTTTT
clone size: few
V gene: TRBV7-9
D gene: .
J gene: TRBJ2-2

CDR3 protein: CASVGTGGFSGANVLTF
CDR3 DNA: TGCGCCAGCGTAGGGACAGGGGGCTTCTCTGGGGCCAACGTCCTGACTTTC
clone size: .
V gene: TRBV23-1
D gene: TRBD1
J gene: TRBJ2-6

CDR3 protein: CASRLVQGKTEAFF
CDR3 DNA: TGTGCCAGCAGACTAGTCCAGGGTAAAACTGAAGCTTTCTTT
clone size: .
V gene: TRBV6-6
D gene: .
J gene: TRBJ1-1

CDR3 protein: CASSPQKTGIEQYF
CDR3 DNA: TGTGCCAGTAGTCCCCAAAAAACAGGGATCGAGCAGTACTTC
clone size: .
V gene: TRBV19
D gene: .
J gene: TRBJ2-7

CDR3 protein: CASSDAAPYGYTF
CDR3 DNA: TGTGCCAGCAGCGATGCGGCCCCCTATGGCTACACCTTC
clone size: once
V gene: TRBV5-6
D gene: .
J gene: TRBJ1-2

CDR3 protein: CASSSLGLTYNEQFF
CDR3 DNA: TGTGCCAGCAGTTCACTGGGTCTTACCTACAATGAGCAGTTCTTC
clone size: .
V gene: TRBV2
D gene: .
J gene: TRBJ2-1

CDR3 protein: CASSSEAGELFF
CDR3 DNA: TGTGCCAGCAGTTCAGAGGCCGGGGAGCTGTTTTTT
clone size: few
V gene: TRBV2
D gene: .
J gene: TRBJ2-2